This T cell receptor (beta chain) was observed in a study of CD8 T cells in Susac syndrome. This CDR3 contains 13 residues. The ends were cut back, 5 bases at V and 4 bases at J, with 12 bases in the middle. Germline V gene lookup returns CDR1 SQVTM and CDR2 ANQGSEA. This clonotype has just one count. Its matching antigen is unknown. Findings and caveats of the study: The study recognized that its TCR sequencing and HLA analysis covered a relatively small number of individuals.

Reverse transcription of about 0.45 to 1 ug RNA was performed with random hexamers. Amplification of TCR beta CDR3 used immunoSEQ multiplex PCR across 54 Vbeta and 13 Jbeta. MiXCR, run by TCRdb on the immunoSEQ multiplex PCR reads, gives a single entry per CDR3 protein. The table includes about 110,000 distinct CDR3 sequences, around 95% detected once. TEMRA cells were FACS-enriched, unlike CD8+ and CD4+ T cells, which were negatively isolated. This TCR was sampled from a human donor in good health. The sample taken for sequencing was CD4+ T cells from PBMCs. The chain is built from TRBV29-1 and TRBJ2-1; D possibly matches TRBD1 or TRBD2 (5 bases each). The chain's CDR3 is CSVFTGRYNEQFF. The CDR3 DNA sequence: TGCAGCGTTTTCACGGGACGATACAATGAGCAGTTCTTC.